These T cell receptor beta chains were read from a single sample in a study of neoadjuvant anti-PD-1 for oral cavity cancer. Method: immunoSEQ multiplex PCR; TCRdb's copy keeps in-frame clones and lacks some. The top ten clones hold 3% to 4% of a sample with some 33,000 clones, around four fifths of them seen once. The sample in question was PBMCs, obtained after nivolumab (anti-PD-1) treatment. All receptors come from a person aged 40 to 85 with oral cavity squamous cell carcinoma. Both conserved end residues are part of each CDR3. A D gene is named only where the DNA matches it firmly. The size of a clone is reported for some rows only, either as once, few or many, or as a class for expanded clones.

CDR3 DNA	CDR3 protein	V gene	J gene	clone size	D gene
TGTGCCAGCAGCGTCGGGGGGCAGGAAACCTACGAGCAGTACTTC	CASSVGGQETYEQYF	TRBV9	TRBJ2-7	NA	NA
TGTGCCAGTAGTATCGGGACAGGTTCCTCCTATGGCTACACCTTC	CASSIGTGSSYGYTF	TRBV19	TRBJ1-2	NA	TRBD1
TGTGCCAGCAGCGACCAGGTTCTTGCTAGCACAGATACGCAGTATTTT	CASSDQVLASTDTQYF	TRBV9	TRBJ2-3	NA	NA
TGTGCCAGTAGTAGGTCGGGGACAGGGCAAGTGCCCCAGCATTTT	CASSRSGTGQVPQHF	TRBV19	TRBJ1-5	medium-sized	TRBD1
TGCGCCAGCAGCTTCTTGGCGGGGGGGCAAGAGACCCAGTACTTC	CASSFLAGGQETQYF	TRBV5-1	TRBJ2-5	NA	TRBD2
TGTGCCATCAGTGAGTCGCCAGGGCTAGTATCACCCCTCCACTTT	CAISESPGLVSPLHF	TRBV10-3	TRBJ1-6	NA	NA
TGTGCCAGCAGCAAACGGGGGGCTTATGAAAAACTGTTTTTT	CASSKRGAYEKLFF	TRBV7-2	TRBJ1-4	NA	NA
TGTGCCAGCAGCTCCGCCATTCCGGGACAGGGGAGTGAGCAGTTCTTC	CASSSAIPGQGSEQFF	TRBV7-2	TRBJ2-1	NA	TRBD1
TGTGCCAGCAGCCCCCTAGCGGGGGGCTCCTACGAGCAGTACTTC	CASSPLAGGSYEQYF	TRBV7-9	TRBJ2-7	NA	TRBD2
TGTGCCAGCCGCCAGGGACCCCCCTCCTACGAGCAGTACTTC	CASRQGPPSYEQYF	TRBV6-5	TRBJ2-7	NA	NA
TGTGCCAGCAGCTTAGGGGGAAGCACAGATACGCAGTATTTT	CASSLGGSTDTQYF	TRBV11-2	TRBJ2-3	few	NA
TGCGCCAGCAGCCTAGACAGGGGGTCCGCCGGCGTTCAGTACTTC	CASSLDRGSAGVQYF	TRBV5-1	TRBJ2-4	NA	TRBD1
TGTGCCAGCAGCTTAGTGGGCGGGGGGAGGTCCTACAATGAGCAGTTCTTC	CASSLVGGGRSYNEQFF	TRBV7-9	TRBJ2-1	NA	TRBD2